Following are 22 T cell receptor beta chains from one sample sequenced in a study of shared clonotypes between healthy human individuals. Clones were sequenced by immunoSEQ multiplex PCR, and TCRdb holds only the in-frame ones, with some missing. Of around 2.5 million clones in the sample, approximately 93% were seen once. What was sequenced was naive CD4+ T cells from PBMCs. Subset here: CD45RA+ positively selected. Source of these receptors: a man aged 18 to 29 in good health. Some clones in this sample may be carry-over from other donors' samples.

V gene TRBV28 combines with J gene TRBJ2-7; D may be TRBD2 (6 bases). V lost 5 bases and J lost 2, with 19 bases in between. The germline V gene has CDR1 MDHEN and CDR2 SYDVKM. This CDR3 region has 16 residues. CDR3: CASSELRGGTPYEQYF. The CDR3, as DNA: TGTGCCAGCAGTGAATTACGGGGCGGGACCCCCTACGAGCAGTACTTC.

Remarks on this clone: The junction departs from the called germline gene at one end, perhaps through a read error. The sample holds other DNA sequences that translate to the same CDR3. V and J are TRBV27 and TRBJ1-2; D might be TRBD1 (6 bases). Germline CDR1 reads MNHEY; CDR2 reads SMNVEV (reference sequence). This CDR3 comprises 15 residues. CDR3 coding DNA: TGTGCCAGCAGTTCGGAGTACGACCGGGGGCGCCCCAAGCTATTC. Amino acids: CASSSEYDRGRPKLF.

The chain carries TRBV28 and TRBJ2-7; a possible D gene is TRBD2 (6 bases). Per the germline V gene, CDR1 is MDHEN and CDR2 is SYDVKM. The CDR3 extends over 16 amino acids. Trimming removed 1 base from V and 3 bases from J, with 16 bases in between. The CDR3 DNA reads TGTGCCAGCAGTTTATCCTCGACTAGTTGGAGCTACGAGCAGTACTTC. This codes for CASSLSSTSWSYEQYF.

This clone was detected only once. The chain combines TRBV25-1 with TRBJ1-2; tentatively, D is TRBD1 (6 bases). Germline CDR1 is MGHDK and CDR2 is SYGVNS. The V and J ends lost 3 bases and 1 base respectively, with 12 bases between them. The CDR3 consists of 15 residues. The CDR3 DNA reads as TGTGCCAGCAGTGACCCAGGGGACGGTAACTATGGCTACACCTTC. It specifies CASSDPGDGNYGYTF.

The V call is TRBV19, the J call TRBJ1-5, with 7 bases lining up with TRBD1. There are 17 residues in the CDR3. Germline CDR1 is LNHDA and CDR2 is SQIVND (reference sequence). V was pared by 2 bases and J by 1 base, with 8 bases of the junction left unmatched. The CDR3 DNA reads TGTGCCAGTAGTATAACAGGGGAGGGGATAAGCAATCAGCCCCAGCATTTT. It specifies CASSITGEGISNQPQHF.

This rearrangement joins TRBV28 to TRBJ1-1; TRBD1 matches 9 bases. Germline values: CDR1 MDHEN, CDR2 SYDVKM. CDR3 length equals 14 residues. The J segment lost 4 bases and the V segment lost 5 bases, leaving 5 bases of the junction unmatched. The CDR3 nucleotides are TGTGCCAGCAGTCAAACAGGGGGCATCACTGAAGCTTTCTTT. Translated, it gives CASSQTGGITEAFF.

The sample holds one count of this clone. V gene TRBV19 combines with J gene TRBJ2-4, with D perhaps TRBD1 or TRBD2 (5 bases each). There are 14 residues in the CDR3. The germline gives CDR1 LNHDA, CDR2 SQIVND (reference sequence). V gave up 4 bases and J gave up 3 bases, with 10 bases separating them. The CDR3 loop is CASSTEGSKNIQYF. The CDR3 DNA reads TGTGCCAGTAGTACCGAGGGGAGCAAAAACATTCAGTACTTC.

The chain has TRBV19 and TRBJ1-1; possible D gene TRBD1, 5 bases. The V gene lost 6 bases and the J gene lost 5 bases, with 16 bases spanning the gap. The V gene's germline CDR1 is LNHDA and CDR2 SQIVND (reference sequence). The CDR3 loop spans 14 amino acids. The CDR3 DNA reads as TGTGCCAGTAGCCTCAGGGATATGGGGACTGAAGCTTTCTTT. It yields the protein CASSLRDMGTEAFF.

Turning to this clone: The identical CDR3 is also encoded by other nucleotide sequences in the sample. This chain connects TRBV2 to TRBJ2-2; 10 bases fit TRBD2. This CDR3 region has 15 residues. J gave up 1 base and V 4 bases, and 0 bases lay outside the gene matches. Germline CDR1 and CDR2: SNHLY and FYNNEI. CDR3 sequence: CASSGTSGNTGELFF. DNA for the CDR3: TGTGCCAGCAGTGGGACTAGCGGGAACACCGGGGAGCTGTTTTTT.

The V and J genes are TRBV5-8 and TRBJ2-7; no firm D call. Germline lookup yields CDR1 SGHTS and CDR2 YDEGEE. V was cut by 0 bases and J by 6 bases, with 13 bases left in between. The CDR3 length is 14 residues. The CDR3 DNA reads TGTGCCAGCAGCTTGGCCTGGAGTAACTTCGAGCAGTACTTC. It is translated as CASSLAWSNFEQYF.

V gene TRBV6-5 combines with J gene TRBJ2-5; no clear D. Trimming removed 6 bases at V and 9 bases at J, with 17 bases between. Germline V gene lookup returns CDR1 MNHEY and CDR2 SVGAGI. The CDR3 runs 13 residues. The CDR3 DNA is TGTGCCAGCAGCCTCCAGCTAGTTTCGGCCCAGTACTTC. Its protein is CASSLQLVSAQYF.

V usage is TRBV10-2 and J usage is TRBJ2-6; D uncertain. This CDR3 is 16 amino acids long. V was pared by 4 bases and J by 3 bases, with 13 bases between. Germline V CDR1 and CDR2: WSHSY, SAAADI. Here the CDR3 reads CASSVYGVGGANVLTF. CDR3 coding DNA: TGCGCCAGCAGTGTATATGGGGTAGGTGGGGCCAACGTCCTGACTTTC.

This chain connects TRBV4-1 to TRBJ2-1, with D unresolved. CDR1 is MGHRA, CDR2 YSYEKL, per germline. The CDR3 totals 12 residues. Trimming pared 3 bases from V and 8 bases from J, leaving 8 bases between. CDR3 residues: CASSQGRDEQFF. The CDR3 region has the DNA TGCGCCAGCAGCCAGGGTCGGGATGAGCAGTTCTTC.

This chain links TRBV28 with TRBJ2-7; perhaps TRBD1 as D (5 bases). This CDR3 spans 14 amino acids. Trimming took 7 bases from V and 2 from J, leaving 15 bases between them. Germline assignment: CDR1 MDHEN and CDR2 SYDVKM. The CDR3 nucleotides read TGTGCCAGCATTGTGGGGCCACCCACCTACGAGCAGTACTTC. Its protein product is CASIVGPPTYEQYF.

This clone was seen once. Other DNA sequences in this sample translate to the same CDR3. This chain uses TRBV9 with TRBJ2-5, with 8 bases lining up with TRBD2. The CDR3 totals 13 residues. Germline CDR1 and CDR2: SGDLS and YYNGEE. The trim removed 3 bases at V and 5 bases at J, leaving 3 bases unmatched. The CDR3 coding sequence is TGTGCCAGCAGCGGGACTAGCTCGGAGACCCAGTACTTC. It is translated as CASSGTSSETQYF.

The chain uses TRBV30 and TRBJ1-5; no definite D call. The CDR3 covers 15 residues. Looked up from germline, CDR1 is GTSNPN and CDR2 is SVGIG (reference sequence). V lost 3 bases to trimming and J lost 11 bases, with 23 bases between them. The CDR3 spells CAWSLGGIPLTAQHF. The CDR3, as DNA: TGTGCCTGGAGCCTCGGAGGAATTCCTTTAACAGCCCAGCATTTT.

The gene calls are TRBV30 and TRBJ2-3, with TRBD1 matching over 7 bases. Germline-derived CDR1 and CDR2 are GTSNPN and SVGIG (reference sequence). V was clipped by 7 bases and J by 3 bases; unmatched bases: 13. The CDR3 totals 15 residues. As DNA, the CDR3 is TGTGCCTTGCTCGAGGGGAAGACAGGGACAGATACGCAGTATTTT. It codes for CALLEGKTGTDTQYF.

V and J are TRBV5-1 and TRBJ2-2; the D gene is possibly TRBD1 (5 bases). Trimming cost V 3 bases and J 4 bases, with 10 bases left between them. The CDR3 is made up of 14 amino acids. In germline, CDR1 is SGHRS, CDR2 YFSETQ. The DNA for the CDR3 is TGCGCCAGCAGCTCGGTAGGGGTCACCGGGGAGCTGTTTTTT. As protein: CASSSVGVTGELFF.

The genes are TRBV5-4 and TRBJ2-5; TRBD2 is a possible D gene (7 bases). The CDR3 covers 15 residues. The ends were cut back, 1 base at V and 4 bases at J, with 14 bases in the middle. Per the germline V gene, CDR1 is SGHNT and CDR2 is YYREEE (reference sequence). The CDR3 loop reads CASSLPWGGAETQYF. CDR3 nucleotide sequence: TGTGCCAGCAGCTTGCCCTGGGGGGGGGCAGAGACCCAGTACTTC.

The J gene is TRBJ2-3, the V gene TRBV5-4; D not certain. The germline V gene encodes CDR1 SGHNT and CDR2 YYREEE (reference sequence). V dropped 2 bases and J dropped 2 bases, with 3 bases sitting between them. This CDR3 comprises 12 residues. The CDR3 loop reads CASSFNTDTQYF. CDR3 bases: TGTGCCAGCAGCTTCAACACAGATACGCAGTATTTT.

The chain joins TRBV7-2 to TRBJ1-2; TRBD1 might be the D (5 bases). The V end was cut by 1 base, the J end by 4 bases, with 7 bases between. The CDR3 sequence is 13 residues long. Germline V gives CDR1 SGHTA, CDR2 FQGNSA. Written as DNA, the CDR3 is TGTGCCAGCAGCTTAGGAGGGACCTATGGCTACACCTTC. Residues: CASSLGGTYGYTF.

This chain uses TRBV10-3 with TRBJ2-1; TRBD1 is a possible D gene (6 bases). The V end was cut by 4 bases, the J end by 3 bases, with 19 bases between. Germline V gene data show CDR1 as ENHRY and CDR2 as SYGVKD. The CDR3 sequence is 17 residues long. CDR3 in DNA: TGTGCCATCAGTGGAAAACCAGGGGCTCCCGGCTACAATGAGCAGTTCTTC. This codes for CAISGKPGAPGYNEQFF.